Detailed here is one TCR beta chain. The antigen is unknown. The CDR3 is 14 residues long. V was clipped by 4 bases and J by 7 bases, with 17 bases between them. The germline CDR1 and CDR2 sequences are SGHAT and FQNNGV. The data were obtained in a study of shared clonotypes between healthy human individuals. At the level of the study: A couple of women and a few men aged 18 to 49 served as donors. The study's findings and limits: Only blood samples were collected, and tissue repertoires likely differ. What limited the represented genetic and exposure-history diversity was the small number of donors.

Profiling relied on immunoSEQ multiplex PCR, and the TCRdb table lists in-frame clones only, not all of them. Found here are fewer than 1 million clones, approximately 97% of them singletons; the top ten hold under 0.25%. CD8 cells classed as naive were CD45RO-negative and positively selected for CCR7, excluding terminally differentiated effector memory CD45RA+ cells. V usage is TRBV11-2 and J usage is TRBJ2-7; either TRBD1 or TRBD2 may fit D (6 bases each). The receptor comes from a man between 25 and 39 years old in good health. The specimen sequenced was naive CD8+ T cells sorted from blood. The CDR3 DNA is TGTGCCAGCAGCTCTGGCGGGATGGGGGCGGAGCAGTACTTC. Its translation is CASSSGGMGAEQYF.